This T cell receptor beta chain was recovered during a study of CD8 T cells in Susac syndrome. Germline V gene sequence: CDR1 SGHDN, CDR2 FVKESK. CDR3 length: 15 amino acids. The J segment lost 0 bases and the V segment lost 4 bases, leaving 1 base of the junction unmatched. This clonotype was detected once. RNA amounts of about 0.5 to 1 ug underwent reverse transcription with random hexamers. TCR beta CDR3 was amplified by immunoSEQ multiplex PCR. This amplification extended across 54 Vbeta and 13 Jbeta segments. Each CDR3 protein gets one entry after TCRdb re-called the immunoSEQ multiplex PCR reads with MiXCR. The data hold about 200,000 distinct CDR3 sequences, with approximately 90% observed a single time. Treatment-naive patients with stable or active relapsing-remitting disease served as multiple sclerosis controls. TEMRA cells were FACS-enriched, with CD8+ and CD4+ T cells isolated negatively.

Material: CD8+ T cells from PBMCs. The receptor's source is a human donor with multiple sclerosis. The rearrangement uses TRBV14 and TRBJ2-3, with TRBD1 identical over 10 bases. The CDR3 DNA follows: TGTGCCAGCAGCCGGGGACAGGGGAGCACAGATACGCAGTATTTT. The encoded protein is CASSRGQGSTDTQYF.